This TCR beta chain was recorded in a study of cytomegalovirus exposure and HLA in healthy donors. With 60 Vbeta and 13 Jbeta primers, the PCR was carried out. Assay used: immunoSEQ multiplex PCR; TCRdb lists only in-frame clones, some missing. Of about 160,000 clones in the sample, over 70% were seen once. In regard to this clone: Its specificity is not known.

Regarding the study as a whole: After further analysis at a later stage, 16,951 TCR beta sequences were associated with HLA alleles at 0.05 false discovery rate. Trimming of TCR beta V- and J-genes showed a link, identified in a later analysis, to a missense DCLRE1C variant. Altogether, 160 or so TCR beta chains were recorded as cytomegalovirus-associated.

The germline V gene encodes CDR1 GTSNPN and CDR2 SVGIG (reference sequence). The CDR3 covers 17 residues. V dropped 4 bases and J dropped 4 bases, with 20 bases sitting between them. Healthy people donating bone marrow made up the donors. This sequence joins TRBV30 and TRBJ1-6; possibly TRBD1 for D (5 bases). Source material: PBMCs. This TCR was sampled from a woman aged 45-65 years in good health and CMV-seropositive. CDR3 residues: CAWMRSRPDIYNSPLHF. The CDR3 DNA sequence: TGTGCCTGGATGAGAAGTCGGCCGGACATTTATAATTCACCCCTCCACTTT.